This T cell receptor (beta chain) originates from a study of shared clonotypes between healthy human individuals. Study-level points and caveats: Several donors shared 4.5% to 6.5% of their naive CD4 clonotypes.

The CDR3 extends over 13 amino acids. Trimming stripped 8 bases from V and 4 bases from J, with 12 bases between. Per the germline V gene, CDR1 is MNHNS and CDR2 is SASEGT. Concerning this clone: Its antigen is as yet unknown.

Profiled with immunoSEQ multiplex PCR; TCRdb holds only in-frame clones, not every one. The sample lists a few million clones; more than 85% were seen once. The TCR sequence derives from a man aged 18 to 35 in good health. Some clones in this sample may be carry-over from other donors' samples. Sequencing input: naive CD4+ T cells from PBMCs. Indicated subset: CD45RA+ positively selected. The chain links TRBV6-1 to TRBJ1-5, with D hard to call. DNA of the CDR3: TGTGCCAGCCGTCATGTGGGAAATCAGCCCCAGCATTTT. Its protein is CASRHVGNQPQHF.